The present T cell receptor (beta chain) was sequenced within a study of cytomegalovirus exposure and HLA in healthy donors. The study's findings and limits: The authors enumerated 180 or so TCR beta chains as linked to cytomegalovirus.

PCR employed 60 Vbeta and 13 Jbeta primers. How the authors handled the data: In a later analysis, of tens of millions of unique beta chains, some 10 million appeared in at least two donors. TCRdb's table, derived via immunoSEQ multiplex PCR, lists solely in-frame clones and lacks some. From that table come the V and J calls and clone size; the DNA was used to work out D and trimming. The table has 100,000 to 150,000 clones, approximately 81% seen once. This clone was seen a few times. Its target is unknown. Sequencing was performed on PBMCs. This sequence originates from a man between 18 and 35 years old in good health and CMV-seronegative.

In DNA, the CDR3 is TGCGCCAGCAGTTCCGGGACAGGGGTTGGCTACACCTTC. This encodes CASSSGTGVGYTF. This chain joins TRBV10-2 and TRBJ1-2, with TRBD1 identical over 10 bases. J gave up 7 bases and V 5 bases, and 4 bases lay outside the gene matches. The CDR3 is made up of 13 amino acids. CDR1 is WSHSY, CDR2 SAAADI, per germline.